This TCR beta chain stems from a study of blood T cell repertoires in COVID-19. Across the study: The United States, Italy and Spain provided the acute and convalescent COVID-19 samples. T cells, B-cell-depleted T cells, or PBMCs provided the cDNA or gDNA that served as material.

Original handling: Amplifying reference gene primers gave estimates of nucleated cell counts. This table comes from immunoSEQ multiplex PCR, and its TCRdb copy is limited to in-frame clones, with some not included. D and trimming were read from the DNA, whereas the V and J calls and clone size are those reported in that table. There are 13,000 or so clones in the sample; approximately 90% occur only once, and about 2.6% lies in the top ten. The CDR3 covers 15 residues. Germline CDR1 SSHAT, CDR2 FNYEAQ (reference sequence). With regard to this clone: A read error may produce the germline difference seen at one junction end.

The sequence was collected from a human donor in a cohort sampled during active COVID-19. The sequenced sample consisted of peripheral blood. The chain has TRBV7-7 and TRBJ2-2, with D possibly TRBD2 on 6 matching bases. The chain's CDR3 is CASSLAVGETGELFF. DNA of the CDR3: TGTGCTAGCAGCTTAGCGGTCGGGGAGACCGGGGAGCTGTTTTTT.